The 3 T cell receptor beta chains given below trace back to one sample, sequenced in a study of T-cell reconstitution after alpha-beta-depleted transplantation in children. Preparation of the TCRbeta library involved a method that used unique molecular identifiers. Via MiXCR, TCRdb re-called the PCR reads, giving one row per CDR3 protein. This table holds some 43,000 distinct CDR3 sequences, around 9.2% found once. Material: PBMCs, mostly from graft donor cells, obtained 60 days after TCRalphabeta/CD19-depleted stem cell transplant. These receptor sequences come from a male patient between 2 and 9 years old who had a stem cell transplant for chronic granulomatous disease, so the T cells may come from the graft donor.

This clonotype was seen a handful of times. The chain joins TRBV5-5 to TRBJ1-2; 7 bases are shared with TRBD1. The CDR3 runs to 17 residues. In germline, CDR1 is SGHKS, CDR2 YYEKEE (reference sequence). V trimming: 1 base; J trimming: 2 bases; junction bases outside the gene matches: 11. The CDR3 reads CASSLYPQGDSNYGYTF. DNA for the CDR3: TGTGCCAGCAGCTTGTATCCCCAGGGGGATTCGAACTATGGCTACACCTTC.

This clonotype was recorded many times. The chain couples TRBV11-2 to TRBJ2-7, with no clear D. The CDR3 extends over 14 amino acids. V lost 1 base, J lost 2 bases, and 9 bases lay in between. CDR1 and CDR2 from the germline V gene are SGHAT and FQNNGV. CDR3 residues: CASSLVSATYEQYF. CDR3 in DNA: TGTGCCAGCAGCTTAGTGAGCGCAACCTACGAGCAGTACTTC.

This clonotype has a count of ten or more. The CDR3 region is CASSQDVATQLDTQYF. The CDR3 nucleotides read TGCGCCAGCAGCCAAGACGTGGCGACACAGCTGGATACGCAGTATTTT. The V gene is TRBV4-1, the J gene TRBJ2-3; the D is unclear. V shed 0 bases and J shed 6 bases, with 16 bases lying between them. This CDR3 contains 16 residues. CDR1 is MGHRA, CDR2 YSYEKL, per germline.